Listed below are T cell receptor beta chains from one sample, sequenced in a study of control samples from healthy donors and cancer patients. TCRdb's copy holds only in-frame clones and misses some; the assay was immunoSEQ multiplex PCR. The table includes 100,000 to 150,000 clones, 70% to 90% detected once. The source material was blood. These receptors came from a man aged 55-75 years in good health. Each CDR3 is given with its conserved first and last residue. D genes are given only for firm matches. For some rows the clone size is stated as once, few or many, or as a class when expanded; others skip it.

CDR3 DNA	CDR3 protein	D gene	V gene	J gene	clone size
TGTGCCAGCAGCTTTGGGGTAGGGGCTTTCTTT	CASSFGVGAFF	NA	TRBV7-2	TRBJ1-1	NA
TGTGCCAGCAGTTTCCGGGGGGTTTACGAGCAGTACTTC	CASSFRGVYEQYF	TRBD2	TRBV6-2/TRBV6-3	TRBJ2-7	NA
TGTGCCAGTAGTCGAGAGGTAGCGGGGCACTACGAGCAGTACTTC	CASSREVAGHYEQYF	TRBD2	TRBV19	TRBJ2-7	NA
TGTGCCAGCAGCGTAGCCAGCGGAACTAACTATGGCTACACCTTC	CASSVASGTNYGYTF	NA	TRBV9	TRBJ1-2	once
TGTGCCAGCAGCCAAGATAGTCAGCCCCAGCATTTT	CASSQDSQPQHF	NA	TRBV3-1/TRBV3-2	TRBJ1-5	NA
TGTGCCAGCAGTGTAGGGGTTGGGGAGCTGTTTTTT	CASSVGVGELFF	NA	TRBV12-3/TRBV12-4	TRBJ2-2	few
TGTGCCATCAGTGAGCCCAGCTCCCACAGGGGGAATGAGCAGTTCTTC	CAISEPSSHRGNEQFF	TRBD1	TRBV10-3	TRBJ2-1	NA
TGTGCCAGCAGCTTGGGGGGTTCCGACCCCGCTCTAACCCTCCACTTT	CASSLGGSDPALTLHF	NA	TRBV5-4	TRBJ1-6	once
TGTGCCAGTAGTTCGCGGGGGGACCCCTCTGGGGCCAACGTCCTGACTTTC	CASSSRGDPSGANVLTF	TRBD2	TRBV19	TRBJ2-6	NA
TGTGCCAGCAGAACACGGACGGGGGGGTATTCACCCCTCCACTTT	CASRTRTGGYSPLHF	NA	TRBV6-5	TRBJ1-6	NA
TGTGCCAGTAGCCCTTATGGACAGGGGAACTATGGCTACACCTTC	CASSPYGQGNYGYTF	TRBD1	TRBV19	TRBJ1-2	NA
TGTGCCACCAGTGACCCCCGGGACAGGGGAATAGATACGCAGTATTTT	CATSDPRDRGIDTQYF	TRBD1	TRBV24-1	TRBJ2-3	NA
TGTGCCATCAGGGGACAGGGCTCCTACAATGAGCAGTTCTTC	CAIRGQGSYNEQFF	TRBD1	TRBV10-3	TRBJ2-1	NA
TGTGCCAGAAGCGTCCGGGGTACGGGCGAGCAGTACTTC	CARSVRGTGEQYF	NA	TRBV7-5	TRBJ2-7	NA
TGTGCCATCAGTGTAAACTCCCCCGGAGCTAAAGGCGACGAGCAGTACTTC	CAISVNSPGAKGDEQYF	NA	TRBV10-3	TRBJ2-7	NA
TGTGCCAGCTCCCCTCGAGGGGGCGACTATGGCTACACCTTC	CASSPRGGDYGYTF	TRBD1	TRBV18	TRBJ1-2	NA
TGCGCCAGCAGCTTGGCCGGGGATCCGTCCAATTCACCCCTCCACTTT	CASSLAGDPSNSPLHF	NA	TRBV5-1	TRBJ1-6	NA
TGCGCCAGCAGCCAAGGTTCAGTATTGAACACTGAAGCTTTCTTT	CASSQGSVLNTEAFF	NA	TRBV4-1	TRBJ1-1	once
TGTGCCAGCAAGGGGGGGGGCCTAAGCACAGATACGCAGTATTTT	CASKGGGLSTDTQYF	NA	TRBV2	TRBJ2-3	once
TGTGCCAGCAGTGGGCCTGCCCAGAGCTCTGGAAACACCATATATTTT	CASSGPAQSSGNTIYF	NA	TRBV2	TRBJ1-3	NA
TGCGCCAGCAGCAGTTGGGATCTCAGTGCGTCCTACGAGCAGTACTTC	CASSSWDLSASYEQYF	NA	TRBV5-1	TRBJ2-7	NA
TGTGCCACCAGTGAGGGACAGGGATCCCACGAGCAGTACTTC	CATSEGQGSHEQYF	TRBD1	TRBV24-1	TRBJ2-7	NA
TGTGCCAGCAGTAGAGACAGGGCGGGCGGCTACACCTTC	CASSRDRAGGYTF	TRBD1	TRBV6-5	TRBJ1-2	NA
TGTGCCGACTCTCCCGGGACAGAAAATCCACCCCTCCACTTT	CADSPGTENPPLHF	TRBD1	TRBV2	TRBJ1-6	once
TGTGCCAGCAGCTTAACGACAGGGGTAAACACCATATATTTT	CASSLTTGVNTIYF	TRBD1	TRBV7-2	TRBJ1-3	once
TGTGCCAGCTCACACGGACATCCTAAGGGTACTGAGCAGTTCTTC	CASSHGHPKGTEQFF	NA	TRBV18	TRBJ2-1	NA
TGTGCCAGCAGCAGTTATAAGGGTAGCACAGATACGCAGTATTTT	CASSSYKGSTDTQYF	NA	TRBV7-2	TRBJ2-3	NA
TGTGCCAGCACCAAAAACCAGAATCCTTATGGCTACACCTTC	CASTKNQNPYGYTF	NA	TRBV6-5	TRBJ1-2	medium-sized
TGTGCCAGTAGTATACGGGGCCGTAACTATGGCTACACCTTC	CASSIRGRNYGYTF	NA	TRBV19	TRBJ1-2	NA